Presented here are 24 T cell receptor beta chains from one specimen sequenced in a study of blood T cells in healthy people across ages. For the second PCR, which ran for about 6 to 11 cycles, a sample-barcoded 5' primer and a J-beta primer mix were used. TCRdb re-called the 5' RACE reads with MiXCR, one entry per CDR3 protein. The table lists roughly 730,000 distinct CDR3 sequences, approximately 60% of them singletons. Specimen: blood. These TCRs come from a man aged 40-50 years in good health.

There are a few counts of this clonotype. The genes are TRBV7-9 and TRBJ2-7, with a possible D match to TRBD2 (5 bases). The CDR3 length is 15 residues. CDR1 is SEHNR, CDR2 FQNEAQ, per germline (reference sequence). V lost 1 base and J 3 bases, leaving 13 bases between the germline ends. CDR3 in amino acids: CASSLGGGSFYEQYF. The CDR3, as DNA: TGTGCCAGCAGCTTAGGCGGCGGGTCCTTCTACGAGCAGTACTTC.

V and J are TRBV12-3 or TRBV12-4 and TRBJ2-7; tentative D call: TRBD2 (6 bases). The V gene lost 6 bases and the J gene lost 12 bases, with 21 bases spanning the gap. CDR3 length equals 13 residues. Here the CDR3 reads CASRPPGTQSLYF. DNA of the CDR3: TGTGCCAGCAGACCCCCCGGGACTCAATCATTGTACTTC.

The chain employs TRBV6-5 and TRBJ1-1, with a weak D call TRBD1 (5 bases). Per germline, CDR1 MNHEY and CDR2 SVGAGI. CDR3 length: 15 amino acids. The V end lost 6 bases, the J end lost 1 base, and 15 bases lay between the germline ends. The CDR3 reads CASRSPGQGNTEAFF. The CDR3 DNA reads TGTGCCAGCAGATCTCCTGGACAAGGGAACACTGAAGCTTTCTTT.

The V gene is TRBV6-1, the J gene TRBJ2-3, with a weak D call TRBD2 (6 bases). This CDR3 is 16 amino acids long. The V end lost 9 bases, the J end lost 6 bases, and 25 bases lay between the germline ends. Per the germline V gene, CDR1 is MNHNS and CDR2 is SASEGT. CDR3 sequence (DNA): TGTGCCAGTCCGCTAGGGACTGACTCTCTGGGGGATACGCAGTATTTT. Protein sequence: CASPLGTDSLGDTQYF.

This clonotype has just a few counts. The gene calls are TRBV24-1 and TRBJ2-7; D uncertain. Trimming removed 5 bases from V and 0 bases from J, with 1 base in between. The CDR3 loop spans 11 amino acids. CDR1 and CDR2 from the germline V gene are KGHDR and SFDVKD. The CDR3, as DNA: TGTGCCACCAGTGTCTCCTACGAGCAGTACTTC. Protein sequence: CATSVSYEQYF.

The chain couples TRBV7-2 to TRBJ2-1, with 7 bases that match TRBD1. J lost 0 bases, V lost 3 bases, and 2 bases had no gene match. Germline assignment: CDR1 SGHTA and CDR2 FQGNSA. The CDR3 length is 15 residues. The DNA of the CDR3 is TGTGCCAGCAGCTTCCGGGACAGCTCCTACAATGAGCAGTTCTTC. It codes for CASSFRDSSYNEQFF. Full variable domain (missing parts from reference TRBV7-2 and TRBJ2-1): GAGVSQSPSNKVTEKGKDVELRCDPISGHTALYWYRQSLGQGLEFLIYFQGNSAPDKSGLPSDRFSAERTGGSVSTLTIQRTQQEDSAVYLCASSFRDSSYNEQFFGPGTRLTVL.

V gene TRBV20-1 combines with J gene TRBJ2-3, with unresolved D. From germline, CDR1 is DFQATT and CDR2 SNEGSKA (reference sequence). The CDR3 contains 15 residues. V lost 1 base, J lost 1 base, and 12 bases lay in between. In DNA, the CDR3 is TGCAGTGCTAGAGGACTCATGGTCGGCACAGATACGCAGTATTTT. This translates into CSARGLMVGTDTQYF.

Here the CDR3 reads CASSEDRSSYNEQYF. CDR3 bases: TGTGCCAGCAGTGAGGACAGGAGCTCCTACAATGAGCAGTACTTC. V usage is TRBV2 and J usage is TRBJ2-1, with TRBD1 identical over 7 bases. Judging by the DNA end, TRBJ2-7 fits better; the J call may be wrong. CDR1 is SNHLY and CDR2 is FYNNEI in the germline V gene. The CDR3 is 15 residues long.

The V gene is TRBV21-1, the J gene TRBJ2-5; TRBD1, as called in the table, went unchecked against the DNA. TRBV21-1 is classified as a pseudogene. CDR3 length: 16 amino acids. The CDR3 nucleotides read TGTGCCAGCAGCAAATTAGACAGATATCCCCAAGAGACCCAGTACTTC. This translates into CASSKLDRYPQETQYF.

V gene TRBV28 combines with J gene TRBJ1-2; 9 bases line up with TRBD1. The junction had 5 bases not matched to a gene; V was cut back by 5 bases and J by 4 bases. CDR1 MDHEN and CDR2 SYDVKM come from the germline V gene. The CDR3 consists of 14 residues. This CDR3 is CASSEDRGGYGYTF. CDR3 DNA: TGTGCCAGCAGTGAGGACAGGGGCGGCTATGGCTACACCTTC.

Here the CDR3 reads CASSLPGPPTQYF. The CDR3 nucleotides are TGTGCCAGCAGCTTGCCGGGCCCGCCTACGCAGTATTTT. The rearrangement links TRBV5-6 to TRBJ2-3; D is unclear. V lost 1 base and J 8 bases, leaving 11 bases between the germline ends. The CDR3 has 13 residues. The germline V gene encodes CDR1 SGHDT and CDR2 YYEEEE.

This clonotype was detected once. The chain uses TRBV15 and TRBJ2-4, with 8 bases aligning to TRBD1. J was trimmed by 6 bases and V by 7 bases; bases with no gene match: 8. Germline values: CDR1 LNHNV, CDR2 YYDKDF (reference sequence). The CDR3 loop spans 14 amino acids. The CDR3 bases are TGTGCCACCAATGCTGGAGGGACAGGAAACATTCAGTACTTC. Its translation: CATNAGGTGNIQYF.

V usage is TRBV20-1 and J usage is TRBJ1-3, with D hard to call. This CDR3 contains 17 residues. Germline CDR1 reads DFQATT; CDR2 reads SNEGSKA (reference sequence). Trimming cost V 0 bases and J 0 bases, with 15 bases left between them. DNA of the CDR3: TGCAGTGCTAGAGATGAGCGGCCCCGATACTCTGGAAACACCATATATTTT. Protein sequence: CSARDERPRYSGNTIYF.

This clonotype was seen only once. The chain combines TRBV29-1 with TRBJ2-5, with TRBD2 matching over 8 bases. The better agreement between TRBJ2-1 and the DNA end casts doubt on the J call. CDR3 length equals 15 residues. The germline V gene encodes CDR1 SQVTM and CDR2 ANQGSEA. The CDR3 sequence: CSALPGSGGQETQFF. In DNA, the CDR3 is TGCAGCGCCCTCCCGGGGAGCGGGGGCCAAGAGACCCAGTTCTTC.

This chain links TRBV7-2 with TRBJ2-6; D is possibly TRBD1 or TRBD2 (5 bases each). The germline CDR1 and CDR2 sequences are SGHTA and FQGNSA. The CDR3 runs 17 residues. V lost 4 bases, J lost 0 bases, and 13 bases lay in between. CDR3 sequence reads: CASSWGMGRSGANVLTF. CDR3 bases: TGTGCCAGCAGCTGGGGGATGGGTCGCTCTGGGGCCAACGTCCTGACTTTC.

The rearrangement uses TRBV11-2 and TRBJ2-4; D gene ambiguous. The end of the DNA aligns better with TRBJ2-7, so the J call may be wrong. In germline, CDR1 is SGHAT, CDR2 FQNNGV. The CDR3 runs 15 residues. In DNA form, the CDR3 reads TGTGCCAGCAGCTTACAACCCGACCGGAACTACGAGCAGTACTTC. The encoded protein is CASSLQPDRNYEQYF.

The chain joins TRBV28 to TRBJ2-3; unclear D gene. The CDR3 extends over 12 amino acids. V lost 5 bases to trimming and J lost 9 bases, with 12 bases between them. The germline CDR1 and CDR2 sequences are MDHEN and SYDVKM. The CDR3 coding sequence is TGTGCCAGCAGTGCCGACCAAGACACGCAGTATTTT. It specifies CASSADQDTQYF. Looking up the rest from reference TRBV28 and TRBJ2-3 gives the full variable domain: DVKVTQSSRYLVKRTGEKVFLECVQDMDHENMFWYRQDPGLGLRLIYFSYDVKMKEKGDIPEGYSVSREKKERFSLILESASTNQTSMYLCASSADQDTQYFGPGTRLTVL.

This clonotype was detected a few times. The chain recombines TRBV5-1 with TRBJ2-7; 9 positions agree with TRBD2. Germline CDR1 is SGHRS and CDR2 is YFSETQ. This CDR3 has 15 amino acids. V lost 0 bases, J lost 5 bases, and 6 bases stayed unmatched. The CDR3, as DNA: TGCGCCAGCAGCTTGGAAGTAGCGGGGGAAGACGAGCAGTACTTC. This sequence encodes CASSLEVAGEDEQYF.

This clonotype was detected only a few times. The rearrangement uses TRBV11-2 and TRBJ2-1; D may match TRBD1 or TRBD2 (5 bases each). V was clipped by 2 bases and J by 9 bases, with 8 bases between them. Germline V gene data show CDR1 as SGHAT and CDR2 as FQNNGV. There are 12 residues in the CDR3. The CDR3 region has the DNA TGTGCCAGCAGCTTAATCGGGACTGAGCAGTTCTTC. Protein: CASSLIGTEQFF.

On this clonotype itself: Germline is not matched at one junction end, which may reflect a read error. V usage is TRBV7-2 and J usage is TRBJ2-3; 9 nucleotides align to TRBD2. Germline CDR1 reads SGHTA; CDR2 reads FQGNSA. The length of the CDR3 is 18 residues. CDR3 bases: TGTGCCAGCAGCTCCAACAACCGGCGGGGGGGAATCACAGATGCGCAGTATTTT. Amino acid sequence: CASSSNNRRGGITDAQYF.

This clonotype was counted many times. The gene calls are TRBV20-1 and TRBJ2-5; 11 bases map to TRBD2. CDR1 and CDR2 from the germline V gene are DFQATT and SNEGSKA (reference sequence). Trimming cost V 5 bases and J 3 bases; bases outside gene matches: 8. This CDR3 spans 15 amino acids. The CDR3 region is CSAHPLTSGKETQYF. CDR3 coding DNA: TGCAGTGCTCACCCTCTGACTAGCGGGAAAGAGACCCAGTACTTC.

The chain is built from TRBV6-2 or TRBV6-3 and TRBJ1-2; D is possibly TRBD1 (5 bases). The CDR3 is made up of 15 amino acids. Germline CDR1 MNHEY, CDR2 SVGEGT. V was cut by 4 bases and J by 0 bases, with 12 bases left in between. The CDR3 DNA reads TGTGCCAGCAGTTCTGGGACGGCAGCTAACTATGGCTACACCTTC. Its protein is CASSSGTAANYGYTF.

The CDR3 loop is CSARDRIRQATYGYTF. CDR3 bases: TGCAGTGCTAGAGATAGAATCCGACAGGCCACATATGGCTACACCTTC. The V gene is TRBV20-1, the J gene TRBJ1-2, with a possible D match to TRBD1 (6 bases). V was pared by 0 bases and J by 5 bases, with 19 bases between. CDR3 length: 16 residues. Germline CDR1 and CDR2: DFQATT and SNEGSKA (reference sequence).

The CDR3 spells CASSRLDRGNEQFF. The CDR3 DNA follows: TGTGCCAGCAGTCGCCTGGACAGGGGGAATGAGCAGTTCTTC. V usage is TRBV5-5 and J usage is TRBJ2-1, with 10 bases aligning to TRBD1. The V segment lost 5 bases and the J segment 7 bases; nucleotides outside the gene matches: 6. The CDR3 length is 14 residues. CDR1 and CDR2 from the germline V gene are SGHKS and YYEKEE (reference sequence).